Listed below are T cell receptor beta chains from one sample, sequenced in a study of blood T cells in healthy people across ages. TCRdb re-called the 5' RACE reads through MiXCR, storing one row per CDR3 protein. The table records some 1.8 million distinct CDR3 sequences, about 39% of them present only once. Sequenced material: blood. The receptors derive from a human donor in good health. Each CDR3 is given with its conserved first and last residue. The order of the fields is J gene, V gene, D gene, clone size, CDR3 protein, CDR3 DNA. D genes are given only for firm matches. Some rows have no size entry. The others give once, few or many, or a class for an expanded clone.

j_call: TRBJ2-5; v_call: TRBV6-5; d_call: -; clone_size: -; cdr3_aa: CASSYPGRGEPQYF; cdr3_nt: TGTGCCAGCAGTTACCCAGGGAGGGGGGAGCCCCAGTACTTC
j_call: TRBJ2-5; v_call: TRBV11-2; d_call: -; clone_size: few; cdr3_aa: CASSLDLATQYF; cdr3_nt: TGTGCCAGCAGCTTAGATCTCGCGACCCAGTACTTC
j_call: TRBJ1-2; v_call: TRBV5-6; d_call: -; clone_size: -; cdr3_aa: CASSTPRGIRYGYTF; cdr3_nt: TGTGCCAGCAGCACCCCACGGGGTATCCGCTATGGCTACACCTTC
j_call: TRBJ2-7; v_call: TRBV7-7; d_call: -; clone_size: -; cdr3_aa: CASSPPRWERHEQYF; cdr3_nt: TGTGCCAGCAGCCCTCCCCGGTGGGAGCGCCACGAGCAGTACTTC
j_call: TRBJ2-7; v_call: TRBV20-1; d_call: TRBD1; clone_size: -; cdr3_aa: CSARRQGQYEQYF; cdr3_nt: TGCAGTGCTAGACGACAGGGTCAATACGAGCAGTACTTT
j_call: TRBJ1-2; v_call: TRBV28; d_call: -; clone_size: -; cdr3_aa: CASFRRRIYGYTF; cdr3_nt: TGTGCCAGCTTCCGCCGGCGAATATATGGCTACACCTTC
j_call: TRBJ2-5; v_call: TRBV5-1; d_call: -; clone_size: -; cdr3_aa: CASSLETSTETQYF; cdr3_nt: TGCGCCAGCAGCTTGGAGACTAGTACGGAGACCCAGTACTTC
j_call: TRBJ1-4; v_call: TRBV4-3; d_call: -; clone_size: -; cdr3_aa: CASSQVNVGGSAEKLFF; cdr3_nt: TGCGCCAGCAGCCAAGTCAACGTGGGCGGTAGTGCCGAAAAACTGTTTTTT
j_call: TRBJ2-1; v_call: TRBV7-8; d_call: -; clone_size: -; cdr3_aa: CASSPRPTMTQGLRGRNEQFF; cdr3_nt: TGTGCCAGCAGCCCCCGACCGACCATGACCCAGGGCCTAAGAGGGAGGAATGAGCAGTTCTTC
j_call: TRBJ2-1; v_call: TRBV7-9; d_call: TRBD1; clone_size: -; cdr3_aa: CASSSPGTGSHEQFF; cdr3_nt: TGTGCCAGTAGCTCGCCCGGGACAGGTAGTCATGAGCAGTTCTTC
j_call: TRBJ2-3; v_call: TRBV12-3/TRBV12-4; d_call: -; clone_size: many; cdr3_aa: CASSPIRDTQYF; cdr3_nt: TGTGCCAGCAGTCCCATAAGGGATACGCAGTATTTT
j_call: TRBJ2-7; v_call: TRBV12-3/TRBV12-4; d_call: TRBD1; clone_size: few; cdr3_aa: CASSLVGQGLYEQYF; cdr3_nt: TGTGCCAGCAGTTTAGTGGGACAGGGATTGTACGAGCAGTACTTC